This note documents a single TCR beta chain sequence. Its target is unknown. The record originates from a study of early T cells in non-severe SARS-CoV-2 infection. Turning to the study itself: Sequenced material consisted of bulk RNA (from unsorted whole blood), and chains were unpaired. General study findings and limits: VDJdb-based matching was biased toward anti-spike CD8 responses and missed private and CD4 specificities.

The V gene's germline CDR1 is SQVTM and CDR2 ANQGSEA. The CDR3 runs 13 residues. V lost 1 base to trimming and J lost 2 bases, with 8 bases between them. cDNA molecules, individually, were tagged with unique molecular identifiers. TCRdb itself ran the 5' RACE reads through MiXCR, one entry per CDR3 protein. This sample carries nearly 80,000 distinct CDR3 sequences, 10% to 15% of them seen once, and the ten largest clones take approximately 1.1%. This chain uses TRBV29-1 with TRBJ1-2; D is unclear. This TCR was recovered from an adult who was a healthcare worker with PCR-confirmed SARS-CoV-2 infection or an uninfected control (not recorded which). The sequencing sample was made of whole blood. The CDR3 spells CSVEGPGNYGYTF. For the CDR3, the DNA is TGCAGCGTTGAAGGGCCGGGGAACTATGGCTACACCTTC.